This record covers a single TCR beta chain. This receptor's antigen is unknown. It has no much larger one-base neighbor in the sample; base qualities were not kept. This specimen belongs to a study of OX40 agonist ivuxolimab in advanced cancers. With regard to the full study: Ivuxolimab was an agonistic, fully human IgG2 monoclonal antibody directed against OX40 (CD134), a costimulatory receptor. In the dose-escalation cohort, 82.7% of patients were male, and the mean age was about 55 years, with a range of roughly 20 to 80. Among the 52 dose-escalation patients, around 19 had hepatocellular carcinoma, about 15 melanoma, 9 renal cell carcinoma and 9 head and neck cancer. Partial responses occurred in three dose-escalation patients, of whom one had hepatocellular carcinoma and two had cutaneous melanoma. The monotherapy dose-escalation portion (N of about 50 patients) of the phase I ivuxolimab trial is reported in the paper. Patients were allowed to have had prior anti-PD-1, anti-PD-L1 or anti-CTLA-4 therapy, and more than 35% of the dose-escalation patients had been treated with checkpoint inhibitors. The purpose of peripheral TCRbeta sequencing was to test whether ivuxolimab changed TCR sequence diversity and led to clonal T-cell expansion. Intravenous ivuxolimab was administered to patients every 2 weeks at six dose levels: 0.01, 0.1, 0.3, 1.5, 3 and 10 mg/kg.

The study at large found these results: Low levels of normalized T-cell clonal expansion were also seen in some patients who did not respond. At doses of 0.1 to 3.0 mg/kg, clonal expansion of both CD4+ and CD8+ blood T cells was observed from baseline to week 6. Partial responders in the 0.1-3.0 mg/kg groups had among the lowest normalized peripheral clonal expansion, especially among CD8+ T cells. Antigen specificity was not determined for the clonally expanded peripheral T cells. On average, CD8+ T cells showed more expanded clones than CD4+ T cells after ivuxolimab.

The trial excluded patients who had a history of autoimmune disease or were on systemic immunosuppression. Peripheral blood for TCR sequencing was collected from all dose cohorts at baseline, on cycle 4 day 1, and on cycle 7 day 1. The samples were taken from a phase I, first-in-human, multicenter, open-label dose-escalation trial of ivuxolimab. Adults with locally advanced or metastatic melanoma, renal cell, hepatocellular, or head and neck squamous cell carcinoma were enrolled in the trial. CD4+ and CD8+ T cells were sorted separately from peripheral blood before TCR sequencing. Genomic DNA was extracted from sorted cells for sequencing of the TCRbeta CDR3 region. The immunoSEQ Assay was used to sequence the TCRbeta CDR3 regions. TCRdb mirrors the immuneACCESS table, restricted to in-frame sequences. Some clones are absent from its copies; in checked studies, under half trace to an unresolved V gene, and the reason for the others is unknown. Counted in this sample were about 64,000 clones; around 90% of them appeared once. Of the sample, 2.8% falls within the top ten clones.

V is pared back by 3 bases and J by 0 bases, with 11 bases lying between the germline termini. The CDR1 and CDR2 encoded by the germline V gene are KGHSH and LQKENI. The CDR3, cysteine through phenylalanine, is 15 amino acids long. The entry retains the CDR3 DNA only, 45 bases that are in frame from base 1. The material sequenced was CD4+ or CD8+ T cells sorted from blood, taken in a trial of the OX40 agonist ivuxolimab. The clonotype was recovered from an adult with an advanced solid tumor such as melanoma, head and neck, liver or kidney cancer. The receptor chain draws on TRBV18 and TRBJ1-1; the D segment could be TRBD1, given 5 matching bases. The sequenced DNA: TGTGCCAGCTCACCTACCTCGACAGTGAACACTGAAGCTTTCTTT. Translated, it gives CASSPTSTVNTEAFF.